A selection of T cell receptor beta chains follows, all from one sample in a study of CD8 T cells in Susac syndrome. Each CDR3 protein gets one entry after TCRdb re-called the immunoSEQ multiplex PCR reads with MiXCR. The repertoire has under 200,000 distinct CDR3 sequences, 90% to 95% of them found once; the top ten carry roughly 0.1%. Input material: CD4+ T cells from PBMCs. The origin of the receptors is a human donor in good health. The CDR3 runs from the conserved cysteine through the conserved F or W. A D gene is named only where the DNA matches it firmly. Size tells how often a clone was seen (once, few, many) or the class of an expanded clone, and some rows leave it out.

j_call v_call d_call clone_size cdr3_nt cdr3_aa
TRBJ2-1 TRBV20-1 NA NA TGCAGTGCTAGATCGGCCACCGGGCAGTTCTTC CSARSATGQFF
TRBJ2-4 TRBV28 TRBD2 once TGTGCCAGCAGTTTTTCAGCGGGAGGGATAAACATTCAGTACTTC CASSFSAGGINIQYF
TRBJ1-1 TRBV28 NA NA TGTGCCAGCAGCCCAAGTATAGACCGAGAAGCTTTCTTT CASSPSIDREAFF
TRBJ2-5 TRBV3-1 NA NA TGTGCCAGCAGCCCCACGGCAGTAAAAGAGACCCAGTACTTC CASSPTAVKETQYF
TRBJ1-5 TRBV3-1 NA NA TGTGCCAGCAGCCATGGGGACCATCAGCCCCAGCATTTT CASSHGDHQPQHF
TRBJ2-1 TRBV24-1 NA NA TGTGCCACCAGTGATCGGGGGGCCCTTAACAATGAGCAGTTCTTC CATSDRGALNNEQFF
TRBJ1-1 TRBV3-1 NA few TGTGCCAGCAGCCCGCGTCAGGGAGCAGCTTTCTTT CASSPRQGAAFF
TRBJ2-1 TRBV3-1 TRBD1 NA TGTGCCAGCAGCCACCGGGACAGGGGCTACAATGAGCAGTTCTTC CASSHRDRGYNEQFF
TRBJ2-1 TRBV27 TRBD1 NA TGTGCCAGCAGCTTACGGTCCAGGACAGGGGGGAATGAGCAGTTCTTC CASSLRSRTGGNEQFF
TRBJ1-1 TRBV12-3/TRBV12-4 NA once TGTGCCAGCAGTCGGACACCGATGAACACTGAAGCTTTCTTT CASSRTPMNTEAFF
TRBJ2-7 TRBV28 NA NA TGTGCCGCTCAGGGTGGGTCTAACGAGCAGTACTTC CAAQGGSNEQYF
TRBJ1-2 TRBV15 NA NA TGTGCCACCAGCAGAGATTCAGATACTTACACCTTC CATSRDSDTYTF
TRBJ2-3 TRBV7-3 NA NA TGTGCCAGCAGCTTCGCCTCTAGCACAGATACGCAGTATTTT CASSFASSTDTQYF
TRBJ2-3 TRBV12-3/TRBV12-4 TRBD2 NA TGTGCCAGCAGTTTACATAGCGGGAGTGATACGCAGTATTTT CASSLHSGSDTQYF
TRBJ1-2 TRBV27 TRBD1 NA TGTGCCAGCACGGGACAGGGCGATGGCTACACCTTC CASTGQGDGYTF
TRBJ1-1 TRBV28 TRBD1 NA TGTGCCAGCAGTTCCCCGGGACAGGGTATGAACACTGAAGCTTTCTTT CASSSPGQGMNTEAFF
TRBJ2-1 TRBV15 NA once TGTGCCACCAGCAGAGATTTGAAACTCATAAATGAGCAGTTCTTC CATSRDLKLINEQFF
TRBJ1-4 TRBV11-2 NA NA TGTGCCAGCAGCTTAGGGTGGAATGAAAAACTGTTTTTT CASSLGWNEKLFF
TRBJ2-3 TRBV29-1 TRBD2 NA TGCAGCCCTAGGGCGGGGGGCACAGATACGCAGTATTTT CSPRAGGTDTQYF
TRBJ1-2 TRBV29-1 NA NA TGCAGCGTTGAAGAATTGGGAGTCTATGGCTACACCTTC CSVEELGVYGYTF
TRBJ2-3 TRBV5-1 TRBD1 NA TGCGCCAGCAGCTTGGCTACAGGGGGCGCGGCAGATACGCAGTATTTT CASSLATGGAADTQYF
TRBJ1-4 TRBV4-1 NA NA TGCGCCAGCAGCCAAGAGTCCTACGGGCCAGGCGTCTTCCAACTGTTTTTT CASSQESYGPGVFQLFF
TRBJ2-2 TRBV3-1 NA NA TGTGCCACCGAAAACAGGGTTAACACCGGGGAGCTGTTTTTT CATENRVNTGELFF
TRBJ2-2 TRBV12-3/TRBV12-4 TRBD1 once TGTGCCAGCACTAAAGACAGGGTGAACACCGGGGAGCTGTTTTTT CASTKDRVNTGELFF
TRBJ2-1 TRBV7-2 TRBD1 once TGTGCCAGCAGCTTAGCCTGGGACAGCCGAGGTGAGCAGTTCTTC CASSLAWDSRGEQFF
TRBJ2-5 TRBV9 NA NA TGTGCCAGCAGCGCGGGGACCCAAGAGACCCAGTACTTC CASSAGTQETQYF
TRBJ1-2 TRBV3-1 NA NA TGTGCCAGCAGCCCAGGGCTTAAGGACTATGGCTACACCTTC CASSPGLKDYGYTF
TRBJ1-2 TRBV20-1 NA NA TGCAGTGCTAGTCCCGCCAGGGGCCATGGCTACACCTTC CSASPARGHGYTF
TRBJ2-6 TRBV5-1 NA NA TGCGCCAGCAGCTTGGCAGGGGATGTTAGGGCCAACGTCCTGACTTTC CASSLAGDVRANVLTF
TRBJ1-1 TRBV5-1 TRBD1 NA TGCGCCAGCAGCTATGGACAGGGGGACACTGAAGCTTTCTTT CASSYGQGDTEAFF
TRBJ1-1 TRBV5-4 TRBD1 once TGTGCCAGCAGCGGCGTACAGGGGGCCAACACTGAAGCTTTCTTT CASSGVQGANTEAFF
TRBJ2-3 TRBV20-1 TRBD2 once TGCATCACCCGCCAAGCGGGAGTAACAGATACGCAGTATTTT CITRQAGVTDTQYF